Following are 19 T cell receptor beta chains from one sample sequenced in a study of blood T cells in healthy people across ages. With a J-beta primer mix and a sample-barcoded 5' primer, a second PCR ran about 6 to 11 cycles. TCRdb redid the calling of the 5' RACE reads with MiXCR, one entry per CDR3 protein. The repertoire consists of hundreds of thousands of distinct CDR3 sequences, with roughly three fifths occurring once and the leading ten covering roughly 25%. Sequencing was performed on blood. These receptors came from a man aged 35-49 years in good health.

In its sample, this clonotype was seen a few times. The genes are TRBV7-2 and TRBJ2-4; D not certain. Germline CDR1 is SGHTA and CDR2 is FQGNSA. V lost 3 bases and J lost 11, with 11 bases in between. The CDR3 runs 12 residues. This CDR3 reads CASSFDKGVQYF. The CDR3 nucleotides read TGTGCCAGCAGCTTTGATAAAGGCGTTCAGTACTTC.

The gene calls are TRBV14 and TRBJ1-1, with D possibly TRBD1 on 6 matching bases. Between the trimmed V and J ends, which lost 0 bases and 5 bases, there was a span of 13 bases. The CDR3 is 15 amino acids. CDR1 and CDR2 from the germline V gene are SGHDN and FVKESK. The CDR3 DNA follows: TGTGCCAGCAGCCAAGACGGGGGCTGGGGGACTGAAGCTTTCTTT. Amino acid sequence: CASSQDGGWGTEAFF.

The chain recombines TRBV7-3 with TRBJ1-6; D is unresolved. The V gene lost 5 bases and the J gene lost 9 bases, with 17 bases spanning the gap. This CDR3 is built from 15 residues. Per germline, CDR1 SGHTA and CDR2 FQGTGA. CDR3 sequence reads: CASSLQVSRSSPLHF. The CDR3 DNA reads TGTGCCAGCAGCCTGCAGGTCAGCCGTAGTTCACCCCTCCACTTT. The full variable domain, completed using reference TRBV7-3 and TRBJ1-6, is GAGVSQTPSNKVTEKGKYVELRCDPISGHTALYWYRQSLGQGPEFLIYFQGTGAADDSGLPNDRFFAVRPEGSVSTLKIQRTERGDSAVYLCASSLQVSRSSPLHFGNGTRLTVT.

V gene TRBV12-3 or TRBV12-4 combines with J gene TRBJ2-3; the D gene could be TRBD1 or TRBD2 (7 bases each). There are 15 residues in the CDR3. Trimming shortened V by 2 bases and J by 5 bases, and 14 bases separated the two germline ends. For the CDR3, the DNA is TGTGCCAGCAGTTTACTAGTCAGGGGGGGAGATACGCAGTATTTT. Amino acid sequence: CASSLLVRGGDTQYF.

This clonotype was detected only once. The rearrangement links TRBV4-1 to TRBJ2-5; the match to TRBD2 covers 7 bases. The trim removed 0 bases at V and 5 bases at J, leaving 9 bases unmatched. Germline loops: CDR1 MGHRA, CDR2 YSYEKL. The CDR3 contains 16 residues. The CDR3, as DNA: TGCGCCAGCAGCCAAGATAAGGCGGGAGCTGGGGAGACCCAGTACTTC. Protein: CASSQDKAGAGETQYF.

This clonotype appeared a few times. The chain combines TRBV20-1 with TRBJ1-5; 9 bases map to TRBD1. Germline V lookup: CDR1 DFQATT, CDR2 SNEGSKA (reference sequence). The junction had 7 bases not matched to a gene; V was cut back by 0 bases and J by 4 bases. CDR3 size: 16 residues. CDR3 nucleotide sequence: TGCAGTGCTAGAGACTTGGGGACAGGGAATAATCAGCCCCAGCATTTT. This translates into CSARDLGTGNNQPQHF.

J is TRBJ1-6 and V is TRBV20-1; perhaps TRBD1 as D (5 bases). There are 17 residues in the CDR3. CDR1 DFQATT and CDR2 SNEGSKA come from the germline V gene (reference sequence). V was trimmed by 3 bases and J by 5 bases, leaving 20 bases between them. DNA for the CDR3: TGCAGTGCTAGTGGGTCTATGGGGGTTGTTGATAATTCACCCCTCCACTTT. This translates into CSASGSMGVVDNSPLHF.

This chain joins TRBV6-1 and TRBJ1-6; D gene uncertain. This CDR3 spans 14 amino acids. Trimming left V 6 bases short and J 7 bases short, with 13 bases between. Germline CDR1 and CDR2: MNHNS and SASEGT. In DNA form, the CDR3 reads TGTGCCAGCAGCAATTCACCTGGGAATTCACCCCTCCACTTT. Its translation is CASSNSPGNSPLHF.

The CDR3 spells CASSREGSLNYNEQFF. Written as DNA, the CDR3 is TGCGCCAGCAGCCGGGAAGGGTCCCTCAATTACAATGAGCAGTTCTTC. The rearrangement joins TRBV5-1 to TRBJ2-1; D is possibly TRBD2 (5 bases). The V end was cut by 4 bases, the J end by 4 bases, with 18 bases between. Germline V gene sequence: CDR1 SGHRS, CDR2 YFSETQ. The length of the CDR3 is 16 residues.

The chain carries TRBV7-2 and TRBJ1-6; the D gene is possibly TRBD1 (5 bases). The CDR3 extends over 16 amino acids. Per the germline V gene, CDR1 is SGHTA and CDR2 is FQGNSA. Trimming removed 5 bases from V and 6 bases from J, with 17 bases in between. The CDR3 DNA sequence: TGTGCCAGCAGCCTACAAGCCAGGGCTGGTAATTCACCCCTCCACTTT. Translated, it gives CASSLQARAGNSPLHF.

The chain employs TRBV27 and TRBJ2-1, with D possibly being TRBD2 (6 bases). CDR1 and CDR2 from the germline V gene are MNHEY and SMNVEV (reference sequence). This CDR3 has 15 residues. Trimming cost V 2 bases and J 3 bases, with 11 bases left between them. CDR3 residues: CASSLGGADYNEQFF. CDR3 bases: TGTGCCAGCAGTTTAGGCGGGGCCGACTACAATGAGCAGTTCTTC.

V is TRBV7-9 and J is TRBJ2-5; D gene uncertain. Germline CDR1 is SEHNR and CDR2 is FQNEAQ (reference sequence). Trimming shortened V by 5 bases and J by 13 bases, and 17 bases separated the two germline ends. The length of the CDR3 is 12 residues. The CDR3 DNA sequence: TGTGCCAGCAGCCCGACCCGGTACTTCGCGTACTTC. It codes for CASSPTRYFAYF.

The chain employs TRBV7-9 and TRBJ1-4, with 10 positions matching TRBD1. The junction had 6 bases not matched to a gene; V was cut back by 4 bases and J by 4 bases. CDR1 and CDR2 from the germline V gene are SEHNR and FQNEAQ (reference sequence). This CDR3 is built from 16 residues. CDR3 region: CASSSTGGRINEKLFF. Written as DNA, the CDR3 is TGTGCCAGCAGCTCGACAGGGGGCCGGATTAATGAAAAACTGTTTTTT. Complete variable domain (other parts from reference TRBV7-9 and TRBJ1-4): DTGVSQNPRHKITKRGQNVTFRCDPISEHNRLYWYRQTLGQGPEFLTYFQNEAQLEKSRLLSDRFSAERPKGSFSTLEIQRTEQGDSAMYLCASSSTGGRINEKLFFGSGTQLSVL.

V usage is TRBV6-5 and J usage is TRBJ2-7; no reliable D call. Trimming took 0 bases from V and 7 from J, leaving 16 bases between them. The CDR3 is 15 residues long. In germline, CDR1 is MNHEY, CDR2 SVGAGI. The CDR3 loop reads CASSYSRSPYNEQYF. The CDR3 bases are TGTGCCAGCAGTTACTCGCGCTCTCCCTACAATGAGCAGTACTTC.

CDR3 bases: TGTGCCAGCAGCCAAGGAGGGACAGGGGGCGCCGAGCAGTACTTC. It yields the protein CASSQGGTGGAEQYF. The chain is built from TRBV3-1 and TRBJ2-5; 12 positions agree with TRBD1. The J call may be incorrect, as the DNA end agrees better with TRBJ2-7. Germline CDR1 is LGHDT and CDR2 is YNNKEL (reference sequence). The CDR3 has 15 residues.

The chain carries TRBV5-1 and TRBJ1-6, with unresolved D. The length of the CDR3 is 15 residues. V dropped 4 bases and J dropped 8 bases, with 16 bases sitting between them. The germline gives CDR1 SGHRS, CDR2 YFSETQ. CDR3 sequence reads: CASSPLEGSDSPLHF. In nucleotides, the CDR3 is TGCGCCAGCAGCCCCCTGGAGGGCTCAGATTCACCCCTCCACTTT.

Concerning this clonotype: At one end, the junction sequence differs from germline, possibly due to a read error. This chain connects TRBV11-2 to TRBJ2-3; D might be TRBD2 (6 bases). The germline gives CDR1 SGHAT, CDR2 FQNNGV. The CDR3 covers 16 residues. The CDR3 spells CAGSLGLRGYTDTQYF. CDR3 in DNA: TGTGCCGGCAGCTTAGGGTTGCGGGGATACACAGATACGCAGTATTTT.

The chain combines TRBV29-1 with TRBJ2-2; 7 bases line up with TRBD1. Germline trimming cut 6 bases from V and 0 bases from J; bases unmatched to any gene: 7. Per the germline V gene, CDR1 is SQVTM and CDR2 is ANQGSEA. The CDR3 totals 15 residues. The DNA of the CDR3 is TGCAGCGTCCCCCGGGACAGCGCGAACACCGGGGAGCTGTTTTTT. It specifies CSVPRDSANTGELFF.

The chain is built from TRBV27 and TRBJ1-5; weak D call: TRBD1 (5 bases). V was cut by 5 bases and J by 6 bases, with 14 bases left in between. Germline lookup yields CDR1 MNHEY and CDR2 SMNVEV (reference sequence). The CDR3 is 14 amino acids. In DNA, the CDR3 is TGTGCCAGCAGTACCCGGGACTTCAGTCAGCCCCAGCATTTT. Its translation: CASSTRDFSQPQHF.